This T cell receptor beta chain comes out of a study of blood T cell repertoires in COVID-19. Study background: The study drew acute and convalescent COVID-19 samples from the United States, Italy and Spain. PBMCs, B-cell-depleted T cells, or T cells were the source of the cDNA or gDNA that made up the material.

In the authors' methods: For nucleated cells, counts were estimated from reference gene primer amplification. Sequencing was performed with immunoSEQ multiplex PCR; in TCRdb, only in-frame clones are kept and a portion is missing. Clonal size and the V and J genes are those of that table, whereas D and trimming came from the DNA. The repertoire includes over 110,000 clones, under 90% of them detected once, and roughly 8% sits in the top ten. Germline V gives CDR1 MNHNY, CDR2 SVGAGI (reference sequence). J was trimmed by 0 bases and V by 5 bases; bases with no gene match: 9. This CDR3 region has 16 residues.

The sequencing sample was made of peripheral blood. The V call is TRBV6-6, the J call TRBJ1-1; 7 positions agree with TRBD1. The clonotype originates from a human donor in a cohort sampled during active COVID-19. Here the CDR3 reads CASSHTRTGLNTEAFF. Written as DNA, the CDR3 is TGTGCCAGCAGTCATACTCGGACAGGATTGAACACTGAAGCTTTCTTT.